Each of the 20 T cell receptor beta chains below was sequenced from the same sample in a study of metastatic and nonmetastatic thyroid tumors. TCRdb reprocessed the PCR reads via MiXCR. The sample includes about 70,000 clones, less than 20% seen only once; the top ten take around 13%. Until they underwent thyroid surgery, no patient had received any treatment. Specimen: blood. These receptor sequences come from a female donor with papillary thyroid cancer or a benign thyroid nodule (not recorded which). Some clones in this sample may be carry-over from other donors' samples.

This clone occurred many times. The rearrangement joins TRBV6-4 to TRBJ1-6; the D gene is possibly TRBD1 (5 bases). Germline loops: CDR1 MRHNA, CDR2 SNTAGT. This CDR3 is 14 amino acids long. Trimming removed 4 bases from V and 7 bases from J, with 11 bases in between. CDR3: CASSVGRDNSPLHF. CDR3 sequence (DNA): TGTGCCAGCAGTGTGGGCAGGGACAATTCACCCCTCCACTTT.

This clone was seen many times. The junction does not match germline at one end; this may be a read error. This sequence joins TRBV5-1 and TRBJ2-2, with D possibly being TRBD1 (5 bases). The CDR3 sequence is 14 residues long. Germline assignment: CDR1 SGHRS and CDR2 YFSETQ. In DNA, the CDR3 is TGCGCCAGCAGCTTGGCCTCAGGGCCCGGTGAGCTGTTTTTT. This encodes CASSLASGPGELFF. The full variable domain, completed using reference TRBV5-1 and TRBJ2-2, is KAGVTQTPRYLIKTRGQQVTLSCSPISGHRSVSWYQQTPGQGLQFLFEYFSETQRNKGNFPGRFSGRQFSNSRSEMNVSTLELGDSALYLCASSLASGPGELFFGEGSRLTVL.

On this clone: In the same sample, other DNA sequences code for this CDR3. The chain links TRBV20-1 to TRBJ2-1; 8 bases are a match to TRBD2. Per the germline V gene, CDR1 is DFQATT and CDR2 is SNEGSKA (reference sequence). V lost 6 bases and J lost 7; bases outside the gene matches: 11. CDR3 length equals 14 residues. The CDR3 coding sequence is TGCAGTGCCCCCTTAGCGGGGTGGGCGAATGAGCAGTTCTTC. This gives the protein CSAPLAGWANEQFF.

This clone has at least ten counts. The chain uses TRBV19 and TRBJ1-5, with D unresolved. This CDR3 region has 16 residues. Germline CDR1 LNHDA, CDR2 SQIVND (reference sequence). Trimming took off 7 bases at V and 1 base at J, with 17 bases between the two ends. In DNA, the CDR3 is TGTGCCAGTACCAAGAGGAGGGAGACGAGCAATCAGCCCCAGCATTTT. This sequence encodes CASTKRRETSNQPQHF.

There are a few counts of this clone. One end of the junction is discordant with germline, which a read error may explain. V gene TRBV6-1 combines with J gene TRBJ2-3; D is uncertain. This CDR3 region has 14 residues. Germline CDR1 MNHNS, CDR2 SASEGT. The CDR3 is CASSEAPSKDTQYF. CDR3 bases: TGTGCCAGCAGTGAAGCGCCGAGCAAAGATACGCAGTATTTT.

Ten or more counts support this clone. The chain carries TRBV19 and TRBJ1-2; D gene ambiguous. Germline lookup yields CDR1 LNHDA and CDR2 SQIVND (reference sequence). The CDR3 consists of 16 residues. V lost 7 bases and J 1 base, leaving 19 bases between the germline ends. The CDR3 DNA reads TGTGCCAGTACCCCCATATTAGGTTTACATAACTATGGCTACACCTTC. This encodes CASTPILGLHNYGYTF.

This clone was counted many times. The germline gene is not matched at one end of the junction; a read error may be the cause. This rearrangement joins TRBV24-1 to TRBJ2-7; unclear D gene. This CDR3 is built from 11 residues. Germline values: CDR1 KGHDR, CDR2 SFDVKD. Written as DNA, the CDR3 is TGTGCCACCAGCGATTACCACGAGCAGTACTTC. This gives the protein CATSDYHEQYF.

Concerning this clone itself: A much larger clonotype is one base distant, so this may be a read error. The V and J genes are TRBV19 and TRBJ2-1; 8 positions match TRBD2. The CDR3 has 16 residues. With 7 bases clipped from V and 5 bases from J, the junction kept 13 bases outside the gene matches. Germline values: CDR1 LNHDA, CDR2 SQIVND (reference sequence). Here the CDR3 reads CASKDREGRGDNEQFF. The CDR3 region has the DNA TGTGCCAGTAAAGATCGGGAGGGTAGGGGGGACAATGAGCAGTTCTTC.

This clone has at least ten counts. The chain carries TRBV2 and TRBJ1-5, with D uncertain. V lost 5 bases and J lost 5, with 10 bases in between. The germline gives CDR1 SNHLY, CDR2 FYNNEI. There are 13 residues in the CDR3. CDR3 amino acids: CASSLGWYQPQHF. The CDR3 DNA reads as TGTGCCAGCAGTCTCGGGTGGTATCAGCCCCAGCATTTT.

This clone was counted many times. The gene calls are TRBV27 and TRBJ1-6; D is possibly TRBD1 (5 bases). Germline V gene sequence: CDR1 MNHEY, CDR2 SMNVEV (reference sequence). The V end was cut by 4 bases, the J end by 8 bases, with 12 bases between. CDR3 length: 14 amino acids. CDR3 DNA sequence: TGTGCCAGCAGTTGGGACTTTATGGATTCACCCCTCCACTTT. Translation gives CASSWDFMDSPLHF.

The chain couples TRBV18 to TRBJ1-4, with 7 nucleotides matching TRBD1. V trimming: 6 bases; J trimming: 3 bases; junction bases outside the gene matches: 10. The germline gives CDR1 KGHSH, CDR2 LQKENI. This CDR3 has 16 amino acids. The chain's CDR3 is CASSRQEGASNEKLFF. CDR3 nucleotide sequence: TGTGCCAGCTCGCGACAGGAGGGGGCATCTAATGAAAAACTGTTTTTT. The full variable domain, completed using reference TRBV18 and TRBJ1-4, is NAGVMQNPRHLVRRRGQEARLRCSPMKGHSHVYWYRQLPEEGLKFMVYLQKENIIDESGMPKERFSAEFPKEGPSILRIQQVVRGDSAAYFCASSRQEGASNEKLFFGSGTQLSVL.

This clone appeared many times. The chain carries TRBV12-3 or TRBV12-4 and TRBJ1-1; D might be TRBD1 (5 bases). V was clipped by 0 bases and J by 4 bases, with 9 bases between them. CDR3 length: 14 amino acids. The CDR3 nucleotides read TGTGCCAGCAGTTTAGCGGGGGGGGGCACTGAAGCTTTCTTT. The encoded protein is CASSLAGGGTEAFF.

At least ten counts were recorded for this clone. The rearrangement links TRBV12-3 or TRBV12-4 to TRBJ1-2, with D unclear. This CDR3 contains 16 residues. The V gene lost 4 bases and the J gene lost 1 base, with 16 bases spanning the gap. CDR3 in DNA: TGTGCCAGCAGTTCAACCGAGACGCGTGTTAACTATGGCTACACCTTC. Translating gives CASSSTETRVNYGYTF.

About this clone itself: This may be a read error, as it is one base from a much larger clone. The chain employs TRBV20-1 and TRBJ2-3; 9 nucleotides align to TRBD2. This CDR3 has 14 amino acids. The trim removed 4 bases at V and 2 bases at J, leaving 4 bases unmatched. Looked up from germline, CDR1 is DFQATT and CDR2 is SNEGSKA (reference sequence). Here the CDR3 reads CSAKGLAITDTQYF. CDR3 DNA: TGCAGTGCTAAAGGACTAGCGATCACAGATACGCAGTATTTT.

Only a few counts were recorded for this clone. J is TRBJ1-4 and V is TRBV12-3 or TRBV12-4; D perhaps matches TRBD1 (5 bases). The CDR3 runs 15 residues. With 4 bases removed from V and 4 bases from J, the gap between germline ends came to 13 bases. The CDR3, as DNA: TGTGCCAGCAGTTCGCAGACAGCAAATAATGAAAAACTGTTTTTT. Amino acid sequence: CASSSQTANNEKLFF.

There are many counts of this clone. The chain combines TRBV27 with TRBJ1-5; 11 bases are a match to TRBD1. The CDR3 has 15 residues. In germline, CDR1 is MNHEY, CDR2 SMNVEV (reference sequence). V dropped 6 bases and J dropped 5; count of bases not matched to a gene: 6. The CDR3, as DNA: TGTGCCAGCAGACCGGGACAGGGGGGCTATCAGCCCCAGCATTTT. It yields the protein CASRPGQGGYQPQHF.

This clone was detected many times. CDR3 sequence (DNA): TGTGCCAGCAGGGCGGGGGGCCACCAGCCCCAGCATTTT. Encoded protein: CASRAGGHQPQHF. This chain connects TRBV7-8 to TRBJ1-5; maybe TRBD1 (6 bases). This CDR3 is 13 amino acids long. Trimming pared 6 bases from V and 7 bases from J, leaving 13 bases between. Germline CDR1 SGHVS, CDR2 FQNEAQ.

CDR3 coding DNA: TGCGCCAGCAGCCAAACCGGGACTAGCGGACTCCCTAGCACAGATACGCAGTATTTT. Translation: CASSQTGTSGLPSTDTQYF. The V gene is TRBV4-1, the J gene TRBJ2-3, with TRBD2 matching 11 bases. This CDR3 region has 19 residues. Germline values: CDR1 MGHRA, CDR2 YSYEKL. J lost 0 bases, V lost 2 bases, and 10 bases had no gene match.

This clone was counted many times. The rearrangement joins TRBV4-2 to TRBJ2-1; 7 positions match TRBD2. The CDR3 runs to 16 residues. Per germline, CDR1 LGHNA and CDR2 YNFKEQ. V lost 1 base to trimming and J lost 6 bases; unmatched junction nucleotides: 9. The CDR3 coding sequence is TGTGCCAGCAGCCAAGCTTCCGCAGCGGGGAGCAATGAGCAGTTCTTC. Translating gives CASSQASAAGSNEQFF.

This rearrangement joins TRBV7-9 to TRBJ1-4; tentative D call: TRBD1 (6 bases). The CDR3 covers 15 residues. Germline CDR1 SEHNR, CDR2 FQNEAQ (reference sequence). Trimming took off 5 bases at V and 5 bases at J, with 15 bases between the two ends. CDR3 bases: TGTGCCAGCAGCCCAAGGGGGACGGGAAATGAAAAACTGTTTTTT. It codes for CASSPRGTGNEKLFF.